The present entry profiles one T cell receptor (beta chain) with its context. What it binds is unknown. The V and J ends lost 0 bases and 6 bases respectively, with 15 bases between them. Per germline, CDR1 MNHEY and CDR2 SMNVEV (reference sequence). The CDR3 runs 15 residues. The PCR contained 60 Vbeta and 13 Jbeta primers. The protocol was immunoSEQ multiplex PCR, while the TCRdb copy is restricted to in-frame clones and leaves out a portion. Recorded for this sample: around 100,000 clones. The sample belongs to a study of cytomegalovirus exposure and HLA in healthy donors. Whole-study findings and limits: Association of a missense DCLRE1C variant with TCR beta V- and J-gene trimming was reported in a later analysis. Clonal expansion was found to be greater in HLA-associated TCR beta chains than in equally common others in a later analysis. A prior analysis recorded that most TCR beta V segments were productive about 90% or about 30% of the time. Differences between HLA loci emerged in a later analysis of TCR association rates, with DRB1 most and HLA-C fewest.

Material for sequencing was PBMCs. The clonotype was recovered from a man aged 35 to 55 in good health and CMV-seronegative. The rearrangement joins TRBV27 to TRBJ2-7; D is possibly TRBD1 (6 bases). The CDR3 DNA sequence: TGTGCCAGCAGTTTATCCGGACAGTTATCAGCCGAGCAGTACTTC. It encodes CASSLSGQLSAEQYF.